This T cell receptor (beta chain) was documented in a study of blood T cell repertoires in COVID-19. Study context: The cDNA or gDNA used as material had been derived from T cells, B-cell-depleted T cells, or PBMCs.

Generated by immunoSEQ multiplex PCR, the TCRdb table keeps only in-frame clones and is missing some. The table lists 40,000 to 50,000 clones, around 81% of them singletons, with roughly 48% in the top ten. Concerning this clone itself: The identical CDR3 is also encoded by other nucleotide sequences in the sample.

Germline V gives CDR1 SGHKS, CDR2 YYEKEE (reference sequence). V was pared by 2 bases and J by 2 bases, with 11 bases between. This CDR3 is 14 amino acids long. The chain employs TRBV5-5 and TRBJ2-7; TRBD2 is a possible D gene (5 bases). The specimen sequenced was peripheral blood. The TCR comes from a woman of 80 years or more with acute or convalescent COVID-19. The CDR3 reads CASSLGPGAYEQYF. CDR3 bases: TGTGCCAGCAGCTTAGGGCCCGGGGCCTACGAGCAGTACTTC.